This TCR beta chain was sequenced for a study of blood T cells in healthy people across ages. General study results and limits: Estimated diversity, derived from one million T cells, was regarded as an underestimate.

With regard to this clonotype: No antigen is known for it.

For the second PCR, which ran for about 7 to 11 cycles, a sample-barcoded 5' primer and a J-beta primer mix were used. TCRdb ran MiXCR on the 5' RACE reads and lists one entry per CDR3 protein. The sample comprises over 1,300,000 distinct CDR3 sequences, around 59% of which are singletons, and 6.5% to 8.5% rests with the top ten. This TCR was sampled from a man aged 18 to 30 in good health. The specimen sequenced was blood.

CDR3 DNA: TGTGCCAGCAGACACCAGCGGGAGTATTCTCAGCAGTACTTC. It encodes CASRHQREYSQQYF. The genes are TRBV2 and TRBJ2-7, with 8 bases matching TRBD2. V trimming: 6 bases; J trimming: 8 bases; junction bases outside the gene matches: 12. CDR3 length: 14 amino acids. From germline, CDR1 is SNHLY and CDR2 FYNNEI.